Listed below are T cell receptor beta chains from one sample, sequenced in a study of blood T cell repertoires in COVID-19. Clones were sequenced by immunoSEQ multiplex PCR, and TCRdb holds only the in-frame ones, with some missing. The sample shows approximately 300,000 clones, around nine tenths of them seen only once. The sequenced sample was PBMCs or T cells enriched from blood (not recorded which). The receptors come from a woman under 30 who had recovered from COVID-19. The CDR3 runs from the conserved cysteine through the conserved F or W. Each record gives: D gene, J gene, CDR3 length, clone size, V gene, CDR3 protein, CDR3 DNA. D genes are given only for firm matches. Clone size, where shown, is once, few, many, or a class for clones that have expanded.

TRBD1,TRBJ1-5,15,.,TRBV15,CATSRGGRGNQPQHF,TGTGCCACCAGCAGAGGAGGCAGGGGGAATCAGCCCCAGCATTTT
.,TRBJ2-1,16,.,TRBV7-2,CASSFVISSSYNEQFF,TGTGCCAGCAGCTTTGTTATCTCGAGCTCCTACAATGAGCAGTTCTTC
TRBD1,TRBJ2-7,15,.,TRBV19,CASSIFGTGGYEQYF,TGTGCCAGTAGTATTTTCGGGACAGGGGGTTACGAGCAGTACTTC
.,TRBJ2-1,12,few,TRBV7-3,CASSLWGGEQFF,TGTGCCAGCAGCTTATGGGGAGGTGAGCAGTTCTTC
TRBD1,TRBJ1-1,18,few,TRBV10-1,CASSESIGTGLPNTEAFF,TGCGCCAGCAGTGAGTCGATTGGGACAGGTCTGCCGAACACTGAAGCTTTCTTT
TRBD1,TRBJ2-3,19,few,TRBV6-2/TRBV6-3,CASSYSGAADRGITDTQYF,TGTGCCAGCAGTTACTCAGGTGCGGCGGACAGGGGGATAACAGATACGCAGTATTTT
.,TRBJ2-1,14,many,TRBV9,CASSVAIAVNEQFF,TGTGCCAGCAGCGTAGCGATCGCGGTCAATGAGCAGTTCTTC
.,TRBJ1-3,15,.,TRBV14,CASSQGGEPGNTIYF,TGTGCCAGCAGCCAAGGCGGGGAGCCTGGAAACACCATATATTTT
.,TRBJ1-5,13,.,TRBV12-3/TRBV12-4,CASSSADNQPQHF,TGTGCCAGCAGTTCTGCGGACAATCAGCCCCAGCATTTT
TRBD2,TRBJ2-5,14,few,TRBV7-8,CASRMTSTQETQYF,TGTGCCAGCAGGATGACTAGCACACAAGAGACCCAGTACTTC
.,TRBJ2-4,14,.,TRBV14,CASSQGGGRGIQYF,TGTGCCAGCAGCCAAGGGGGGGGGCGAGGCATTCAGTACTTC
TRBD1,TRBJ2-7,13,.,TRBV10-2,CASSADRTSEQYF,TGCGCCAGCAGTGCGGACAGGACCTCCGAGCAGTACTTC
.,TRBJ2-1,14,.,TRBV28,CATRSPGGGNEQFF,TGTGCCACCCGGTCACCCGGGGGTGGAAATGAGCAGTTCTTC
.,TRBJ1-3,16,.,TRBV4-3,CASSWNTGYSGNTIYF,TGCGCCAGCAGCTGGAATACAGGTTACTCTGGAAACACCATATATTTT
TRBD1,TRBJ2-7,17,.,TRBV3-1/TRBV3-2,CASSQVRTRDRAYEQYF,TGTGCCAGCAGCCAAGTGCGAACCCGGGACAGGGCCTACGAGCAGTACTTC
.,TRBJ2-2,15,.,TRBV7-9,CASTNGGLNTGELFF,TGTGCCAGCACCAACGGGGGACTCAACACCGGGGAGCTGTTTTTT
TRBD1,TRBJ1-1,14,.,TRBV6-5,CASSYGTGGSEAFF,TGTGCCAGCAGTTACGGAACAGGGGGTTCTGAAGCTTTCTTT
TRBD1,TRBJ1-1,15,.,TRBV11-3,CASSLEVGGRTEAFF,TGTGCCAGCAGCTTAGAGGTAGGGGGCAGGACTGAAGCTTTCTTT
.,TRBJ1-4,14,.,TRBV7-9,CASSLGGGAVTLFF,TGTGCCAGCAGCTTAGGAGGGGGGGCAGTAACACTGTTTTTT
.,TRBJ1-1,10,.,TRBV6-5,CASGRTEAFF,TGTGCCAGCGGGAGAACAGAAGCTTTCTTT
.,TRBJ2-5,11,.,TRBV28,CASSNRETQYF,TGTGCCAGCAGTAACCGGGAGACCCAGTACTTC
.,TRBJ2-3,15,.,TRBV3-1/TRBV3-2,CASSHYRTETDTQYF,TGTGCCAGCAGCCACTACCGGACAGAAACAGATACGCAGTATTTT
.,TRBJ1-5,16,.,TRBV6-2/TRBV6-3,CASSYPPRGSNQPQHF,TGTGCCAGCAGTTACCCCCCCAGGGGTAGCAATCAGCCCCAGCATTTT
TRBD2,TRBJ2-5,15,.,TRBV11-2,CASSLGLAGTETQYF,TGTGCCAGCAGCTTAGGACTAGCGGGGACAGAGACCCAGTACTTC
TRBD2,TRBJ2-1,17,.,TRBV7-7,CASSLELAGGLNNEQFF,TGTGCCAGCAGCTTAGAGCTAGCGGGGGGGCTTAACAATGAGCAGTTCTTC
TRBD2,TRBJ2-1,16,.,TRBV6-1,CASSEAAGAAYNEQFF,TGTGCCAGCAGTGAGGCAGCGGGGGCCGCCTACAATGAGCAGTTCTTC
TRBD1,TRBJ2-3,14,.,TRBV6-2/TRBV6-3,CASSRDRVRDTQYF,TGTGCCAGCAGCCGGGACAGGGTTAGAGATACGCAGTATTTT
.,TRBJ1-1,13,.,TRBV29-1,CSALGRGNTEAFF,TGCAGCGCCTTGGGTAGAGGGAACACTGAAGCTTTCTTT
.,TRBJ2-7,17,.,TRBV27,CASSLSVLNDSPYEQYF,TGTGCCAGCAGTTTATCTGTCCTGAACGACAGCCCCTACGAGCAGTACTTC
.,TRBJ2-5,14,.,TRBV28,CASTADSERETQYF,TGTGCCAGCACCGCCGACAGTGAGAGGGAGACCCAGTACTTC
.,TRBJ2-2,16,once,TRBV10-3,CAIADGGHSSTGELFF,TGTGCCATCGCGGATGGCGGACACTCAAGCACCGGGGAGCTGTTTTTT